This TCR beta chain emerged from a study of blood T cell repertoires in COVID-19. The method was immunoSEQ multiplex PCR; TCRdb's version includes in-frame clones alone and lacks a portion of them. The sample contains approximately 220,000 clones, 84% of which appear only once. What was sequenced was PBMCs or T cells enriched from blood (not recorded which). This sequence originates from a woman aged 40-49 years who had recovered from COVID-19.

CDR3 sequence: CASSALTGNTEAFF. In DNA form, the CDR3 reads TGTGCCAGCAGCGCCCTGACTGGGAACACTGAAGCTTTCTTT. The V gene is TRBV7-2, the J gene TRBJ1-1; D is uncertain. V was pared by 5 bases and J by 1 base, with 11 bases between. Per the germline V gene, CDR1 is SGHTA and CDR2 is FQGNSA. CDR3 length equals 14 residues.